Given below is one T cell receptor beta chain in context. Its target is not known. The method was immunoSEQ multiplex PCR; TCRdb's version includes in-frame clones alone and lacks a portion of them. Counted here are approximately 85,000 clones, around 89% occurring once; the ten biggest clones make up over 15%. The sample belongs to a study of identifying expanded T cells in peripheral blood. Whole-study results and caveats: Technical replicates showed about 1.2 changed clones; about 2 weeks 15 to 20; four weeks 19. Clone count variance between roughly 2-week samples rose with total template count.

During the collection period, no donor immune events like infections were recorded. Looked up from germline, CDR1 is MNHEY and CDR2 is SMNVEV (reference sequence). V dropped 5 bases and J dropped 1 base, with 18 bases sitting between them. The CDR3 runs 17 residues. The source material was blood. This rearrangement joins TRBV27 to TRBJ2-4; a possible D gene is TRBD2 (6 bases). The TCR sequence derives from a person aged 18 to 70 in good health. CDR3 protein: CASSPRGGPLAKNIQYF. The CDR3, as DNA: TGTGCCAGCAGTCCCCGAGGAGGGCCTCTTGCCAAAAACATTCAGTACTTC.